These 10 T cell receptor beta chains were sequenced from one sample in a study of blood T cell repertoires in COVID-19 (dated by TCRdb to about 2020). Receptors were amplified or captured by the immunoSEQ multiplex PCR assay. The source is immuneACCESS, and TCRdb retained only in-frame sequences with V and J called. Part of the clones is not carried over; for the studies checked, unresolved V genes explain less than half of this, and the remainder is unexplained. Within this sample are some 45,000 clones, with around nine tenths of them counted one time only. Approximately 2.4% of the sample is taken by the ten largest. Sequencing used peripheral blood. These receptors originate from a human donor in a cohort sampled during active COVID-19.

This clone was seen only once. The V gene is TRBV2, the J gene TRBJ2-7, with 12 nucleotides matching TRBD2. CDR3 length equals 18 residues. Germline-derived CDR1 and CDR2 are SNHLY and FYNNEI. The trim removed 3 bases at V and 3 bases at J, leaving 12 bases unmatched. CDR3 amino acids: CASSDRLAGETPLYEQYF. The CDR3 DNA is TGTGCCAGCAGTGACAGACTAGCGGGGGAAACACCTCTCTACGAGCAGTACTTC.

The chain uses TRBV3-1 (or the pseudogene TRBV3-2) and TRBJ2-6; D possibly corresponds to TRBD2 (5 bases). Between the trimmed V and J ends, which lost 4 bases and 1 base, there was a span of 11 bases. Germline V gene data show CDR1 as LGHDT and CDR2 as YNNKEL (reference sequence). The CDR3 length is 16 residues. The CDR3 nucleotides read TGTGCCAGCAGCCCAGCTCTAGCTTCTGGGGCCAACGTCCTGACTTTC. Amino acids: CASSPALASGANVLTF.

The chain carries TRBV6-5 and TRBJ2-1; TRBD2 agrees at 11 bases. The J segment lost 8 bases and the V segment lost 4 bases, leaving 10 bases of the junction unmatched. Looked up from germline, CDR1 is MNHEY and CDR2 is SVGAGI. This CDR3 has 16 residues. CDR3: CASSSLSGGAHHEQFF. For the CDR3, the DNA is TGTGCCAGCAGTTCCCTTAGCGGGGGGGCCCACCATGAGCAGTTCTTC.

V usage is TRBV2 and J usage is TRBJ2-7, with 8 bases matching TRBD2. Germline CDR1 and CDR2: SNHLY and FYNNEI. This CDR3 contains 15 residues. Trimming removed 5 bases from V and 4 bases from J; junction bases left unmatched: 10. The chain's CDR3 is CASSPTSGGPYEQYF. For the CDR3, the DNA is TGTGCCAGCAGTCCAACTAGCGGCGGGCCGTACGAGCAGTACTTC.

J is TRBJ1-1 and V is TRBV18; D gene unclear. This CDR3 has 12 residues. The germline V gene encodes CDR1 KGHSH and CDR2 LQKENI. Trimming took off 7 bases at V and 0 bases at J, with 6 bases between the two ends. The CDR3 protein is CASFRVNTEAFF. In DNA, the CDR3 is TGTGCCAGCTTTCGGGTGAACACTGAAGCTTTCTTT.

Turning to this clone: A junction end diverges from the germline sequence, so it may reflect a read error. V is TRBV7-7 and J is TRBJ2-3; D possibly corresponds to TRBD2 (6 bases). There are 15 residues in the CDR3. CDR1 SSHAT and CDR2 FNYEAQ come from the germline V gene (reference sequence). CDR3 bases: TGTGCTAGCAGCTTAGGCGGGGCTAGCACAGATACGCAGTATTTT. Encoded protein: CASSLGGASTDTQYF.

The chain has TRBV30 and TRBJ2-7; maybe TRBD2 (6 bases). CDR1 and CDR2 (germline): GTSNPN, SVGIG (reference sequence). This CDR3 region has 16 residues. V lost 0 bases, J lost 0 bases, and 15 bases lay in between. The chain's CDR3 is CAWSVPWGDTSYEQYF. In DNA, the CDR3 is TGTGCCTGGAGTGTACCGTGGGGGGATACCTCCTACGAGCAGTACTTC.

This clone was picked up one time. The V call is TRBV18, the J call TRBJ2-3; D remains ambiguous. Germline assignment: CDR1 KGHSH and CDR2 LQKENI. The CDR3 has 12 amino acids. Trimming left V 5 bases short and J 1 base short, with 4 bases between. DNA of the CDR3: TGTGCCAGCTCAGCGGGCACAGATACGCAGTATTTT. It translates to CASSAGTDTQYF.

The chain uses TRBV6-1 and TRBJ2-1; 12 bases align to TRBD1. Germline-derived CDR1 and CDR2 are MNHNS and SASEGT. V shed 4 bases and J 2 bases; nucleotides not matched to a gene: 6. The CDR3 loop spans 17 amino acids. The CDR3 DNA is TGTGCCAGCAGTGGGGGACAGGGGGCCTTTACCTACAATGAGCAGTTCTTC. Protein product: CASSGGQGAFTYNEQFF.

The J gene is TRBJ2-5, the V gene TRBV5-4, with 8 bases fitting TRBD2. Germline V gene lookup returns CDR1 SGHNT and CDR2 YYREEE (reference sequence). V dropped 4 bases and J dropped 5; count of bases not matched to a gene: 7. This CDR3 has 14 amino acids. In DNA, the CDR3 is TGTGCCAGCAGCGACGGGGGGGCCTGGGAGACCCAGTACTTC. Its protein is CASSDGGAWETQYF. Combining the CDR3 with reference TRBV5-4 and TRBJ2-5 gives the whole variable domain ETGVTQSPTHLIKTRGQQVTLRCSSQSGHNTVSWYQQALGQGPQFIFQYYREEENGRGNFPPRFSGLQFPNYSSELNVNALELDDSALYLCASSDGGAWETQYFGPGTRLLVL.